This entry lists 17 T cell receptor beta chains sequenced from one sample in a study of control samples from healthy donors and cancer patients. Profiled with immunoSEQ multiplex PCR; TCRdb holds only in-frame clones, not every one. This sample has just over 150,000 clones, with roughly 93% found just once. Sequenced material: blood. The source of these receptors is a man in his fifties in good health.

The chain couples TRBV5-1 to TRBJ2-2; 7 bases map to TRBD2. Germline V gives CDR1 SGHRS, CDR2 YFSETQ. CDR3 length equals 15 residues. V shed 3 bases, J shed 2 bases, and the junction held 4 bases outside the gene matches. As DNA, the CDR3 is TGCGCCAGCAGCTCGAGCGGGGCTAACACCGGGGAGCTGTTTTTT. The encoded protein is CASSSSGANTGELFF.

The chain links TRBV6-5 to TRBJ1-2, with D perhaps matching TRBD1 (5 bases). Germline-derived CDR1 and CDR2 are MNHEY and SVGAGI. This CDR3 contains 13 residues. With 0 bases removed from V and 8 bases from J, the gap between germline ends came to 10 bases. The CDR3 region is CASSYSRGGGYTF. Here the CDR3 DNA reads TGTGCCAGCAGTTACTCCCGGGGCGGGGGCTACACCTTC.

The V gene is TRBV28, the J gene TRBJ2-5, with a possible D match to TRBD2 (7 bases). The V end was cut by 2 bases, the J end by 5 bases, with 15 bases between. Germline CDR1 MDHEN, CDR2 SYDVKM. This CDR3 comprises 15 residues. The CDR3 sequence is CASSLAGGRLETQYF. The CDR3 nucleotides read TGTGCCAGCAGTTTAGCCGGGGGGCGCTTGGAGACCCAGTACTTC.

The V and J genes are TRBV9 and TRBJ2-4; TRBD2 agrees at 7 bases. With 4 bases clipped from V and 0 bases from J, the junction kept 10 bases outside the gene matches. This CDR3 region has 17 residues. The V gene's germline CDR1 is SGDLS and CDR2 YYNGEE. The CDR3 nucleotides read TGTGCCAGCAGCCCTTCGACTAGCTCTCTAGCCAAAAACATTCAGTACTTC. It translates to CASSPSTSSLAKNIQYF. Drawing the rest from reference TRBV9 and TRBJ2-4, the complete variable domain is DSGVTQTPKHLITATGQRVTLRCSPRSGDLSVYWYQQSLDQGLQFLIQYYNGEERAKGNILERFSAQQFPDLHSELNLSSLELGDSALYFCASSPSTSSLAKNIQYFGAGTRLSVL.

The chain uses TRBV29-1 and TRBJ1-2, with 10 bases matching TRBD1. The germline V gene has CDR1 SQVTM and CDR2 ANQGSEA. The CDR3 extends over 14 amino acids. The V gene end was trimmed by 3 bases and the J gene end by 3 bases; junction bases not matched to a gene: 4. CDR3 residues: CSVEGTGADYGYTF. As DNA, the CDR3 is TGCAGCGTTGAGGGGACAGGGGCCGACTATGGCTACACCTTC.

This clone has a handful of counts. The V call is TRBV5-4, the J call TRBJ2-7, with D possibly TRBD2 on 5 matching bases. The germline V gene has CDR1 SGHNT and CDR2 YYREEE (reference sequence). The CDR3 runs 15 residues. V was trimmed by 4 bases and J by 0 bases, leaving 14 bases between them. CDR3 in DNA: TGTGCCAGCAGCGAGGTGGCGGGTCCCTCCTACGAGCAGTACTTC. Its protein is CASSEVAGPSYEQYF.

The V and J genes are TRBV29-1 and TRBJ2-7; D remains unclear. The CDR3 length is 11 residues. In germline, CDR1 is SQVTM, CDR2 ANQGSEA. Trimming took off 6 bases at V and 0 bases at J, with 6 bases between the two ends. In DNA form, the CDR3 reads TGCAGCGTCGACACCTCCTACGAGCAGTACTTC. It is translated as CSVDTSYEQYF.

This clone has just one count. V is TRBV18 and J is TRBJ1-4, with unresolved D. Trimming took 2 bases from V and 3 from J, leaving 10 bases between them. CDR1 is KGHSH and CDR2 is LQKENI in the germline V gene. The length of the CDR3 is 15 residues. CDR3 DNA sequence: TGTGCCAGCTCACCAAGGTCCCCCTCTAATGAAAAACTGTTTTTT. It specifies CASSPRSPSNEKLFF.

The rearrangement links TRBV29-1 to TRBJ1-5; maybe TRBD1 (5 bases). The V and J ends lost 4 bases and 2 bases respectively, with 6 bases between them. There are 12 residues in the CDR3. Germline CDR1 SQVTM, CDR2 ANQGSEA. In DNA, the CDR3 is TGCAGCGTTGCGGGGGGCAATCAGCCCCAGCATTTT. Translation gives CSVAGGNQPQHF.

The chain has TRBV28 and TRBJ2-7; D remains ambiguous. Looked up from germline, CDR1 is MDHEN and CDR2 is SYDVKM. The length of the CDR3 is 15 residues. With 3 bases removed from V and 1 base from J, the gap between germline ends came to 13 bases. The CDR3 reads CASSFGALGSYEQYF. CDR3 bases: TGTGCCAGCAGTTTCGGAGCTCTTGGGTCCTACGAGCAGTACTTC.

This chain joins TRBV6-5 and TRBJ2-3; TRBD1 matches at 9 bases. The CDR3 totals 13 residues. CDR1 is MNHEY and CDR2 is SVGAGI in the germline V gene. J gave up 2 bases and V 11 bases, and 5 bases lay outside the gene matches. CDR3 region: CAGRDRDTDTQYF. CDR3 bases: TGTGCCGGAAGGGACAGGGACACAGATACGCAGTATTTT.

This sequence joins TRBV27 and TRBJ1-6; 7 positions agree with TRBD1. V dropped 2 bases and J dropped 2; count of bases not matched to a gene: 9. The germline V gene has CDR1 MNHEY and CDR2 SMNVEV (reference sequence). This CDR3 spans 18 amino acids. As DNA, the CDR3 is TGTGCCAGCAGTTTACGGGCTCGACAGGGCGCCTATAATTCACCCCTCCACTTT. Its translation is CASSLRARQGAYNSPLHF.

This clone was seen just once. The CDR3 bases are TGTGCCAGCAGCTTGGCTCGCGAGCAGTACTTC. Translated, it gives CASSLAREQYF. The V gene is TRBV5-6, the J gene TRBJ2-7; D is unclear. Germline values: CDR1 SGHDT, CDR2 YYEEEE. V gave up 0 bases and J gave up 6 bases, with 4 bases separating them. The CDR3 runs 11 residues.

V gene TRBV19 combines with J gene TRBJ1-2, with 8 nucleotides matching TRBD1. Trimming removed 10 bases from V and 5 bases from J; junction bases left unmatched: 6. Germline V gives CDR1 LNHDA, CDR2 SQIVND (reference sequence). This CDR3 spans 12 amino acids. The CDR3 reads CATGQGSYGYTF. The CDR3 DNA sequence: TGTGCCACAGGACAGGGCTCGTATGGCTACACCTTC.

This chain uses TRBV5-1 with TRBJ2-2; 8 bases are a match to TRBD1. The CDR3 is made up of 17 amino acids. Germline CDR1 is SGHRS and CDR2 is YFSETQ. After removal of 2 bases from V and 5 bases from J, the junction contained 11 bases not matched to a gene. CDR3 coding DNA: TGCGCCAGCAGCTTTAAGGCCCCAGGGGGCGATACCGGGGAGCTGTTTTTT. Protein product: CASSFKAPGGDTGELFF.

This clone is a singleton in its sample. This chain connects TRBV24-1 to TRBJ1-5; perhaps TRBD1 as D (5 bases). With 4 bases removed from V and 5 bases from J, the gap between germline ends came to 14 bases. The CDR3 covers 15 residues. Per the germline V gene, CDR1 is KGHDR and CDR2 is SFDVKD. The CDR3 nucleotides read TGTGCCACCAGTGAAGCTGACAGTTTGGATCAGCCCCAGCATTTT. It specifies CATSEADSLDQPQHF.

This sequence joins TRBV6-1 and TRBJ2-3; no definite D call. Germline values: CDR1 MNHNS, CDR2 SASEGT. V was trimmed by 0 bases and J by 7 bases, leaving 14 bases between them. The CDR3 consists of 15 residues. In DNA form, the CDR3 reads TGTGCCAGCAGTGAAGCGCACAGCTTGGAGTATACGCAGTATTTT. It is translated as CASSEAHSLEYTQYF.